This TCR beta chain comes out of a study of naive and memory T cell subsets. CD4 T cells were positively selected, then CD8 T cells from the CD4-negative fraction. Four subsets defined by CD45RA and CD27 were sorted after CD3, CD4, CD8 and live/dead staining. Comments on this clonotype: What it binds is unknown.

An equimolar mix of two oligonucleotides served as the beta constant-region primer for TRBC1 and TRBC2. Nested alpha and beta constant-region primers with the SP2 primer drove four PCR rounds on ligated cDNA. Ligation attached a single-stranded oligonucleotide with a 12-nucleotide UMI and the SP2 primer to the cDNA 3' end. Using its own MiXCR run on the UMI-ligation and nested PCR reads, TCRdb lists one record per CDR3 protein. Counted here are under 150,000 distinct CDR3 sequences, approximately 18% occurring once; the ten biggest clones make up 0.55% to 0.75%. Study-wide findings and caveats: In naive cells, over 90% of TCR sequences were seen only once. A few larger clonotypes appeared in naive repertoires, especially CD8, possibly memory cells re-expressing CD45RA.

V was clipped by 2 bases and J by 8 bases, with 16 bases between them. CDR1 MNHEY and CDR2 SMNVEV come from the germline V gene (reference sequence). The CDR3 consists of 15 residues. V gene TRBV27 combines with J gene TRBJ2-1, with D perhaps assigned TRBD1 or TRBD2 (5 bases each). Sequenced: naive CD8+ T cells from blood. The origin of this receptor is a human donor in good health. The chain's CDR3 is CASSLRGAGAYEQFF. The CDR3 DNA follows: TGTGCCAGCAGTTTAAGAGGGGCGGGTGCTTATGAGCAGTTCTTC.